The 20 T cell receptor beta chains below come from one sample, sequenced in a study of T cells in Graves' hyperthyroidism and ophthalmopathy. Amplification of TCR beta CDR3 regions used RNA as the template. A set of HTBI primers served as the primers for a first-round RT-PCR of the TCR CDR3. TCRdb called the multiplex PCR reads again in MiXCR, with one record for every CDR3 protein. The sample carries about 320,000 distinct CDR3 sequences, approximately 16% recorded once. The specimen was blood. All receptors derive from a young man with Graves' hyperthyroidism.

The CDR3 loop is CASSEAGGADEQYF. The CDR3 coding sequence is TGTGCCAGCAGTGAGGCAGGAGGAGCGGACGAGCAGTACTTC. This rearrangement joins TRBV6-1 to TRBJ2-7; possible D gene TRBD2, 5 bases. The CDR3 has 14 amino acids. Trimming shortened V by 3 bases and J by 5 bases, and 14 bases separated the two germline ends. CDR1 and CDR2 (germline): MNHNS, SASEGT.

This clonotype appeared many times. The CDR3 here is CASSRESSPDQPQHF. CDR3 bases: TGTGCCAGCAGCCGGGAGAGCAGCCCGGATCAGCCCCAGCATTTT. The chain carries TRBV4-2 and TRBJ1-5; D is unresolved. The length of the CDR3 is 15 residues. Germline values: CDR1 LGHNA, CDR2 YNFKEQ. Trimming took 4 bases from V and 5 from J, leaving 15 bases between them.

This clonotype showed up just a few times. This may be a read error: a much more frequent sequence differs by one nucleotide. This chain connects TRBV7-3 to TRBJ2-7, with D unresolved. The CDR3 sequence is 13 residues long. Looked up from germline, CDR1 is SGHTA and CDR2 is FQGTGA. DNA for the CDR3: TGTGCCATCAGCTTAAGTGCTGCCTACGAGCAGTACTTC. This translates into CAISLSAAYEQYF.

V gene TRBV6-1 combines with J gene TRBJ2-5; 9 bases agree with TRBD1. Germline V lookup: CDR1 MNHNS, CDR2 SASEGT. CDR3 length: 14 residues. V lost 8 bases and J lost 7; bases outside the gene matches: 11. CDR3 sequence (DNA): TGTGCCAGCTTTAAAGGACAGGGGCAGGGGACCCAGTACTTC. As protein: CASFKGQGQGTQYF.

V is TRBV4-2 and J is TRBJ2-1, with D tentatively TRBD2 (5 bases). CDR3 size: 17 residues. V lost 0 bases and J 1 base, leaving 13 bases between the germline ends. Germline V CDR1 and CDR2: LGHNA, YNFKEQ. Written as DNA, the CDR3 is TGTGCCAGCAGCCAAGAAAAAGGGAGTGTGTCCTACAATGAGCAGTTCTTC. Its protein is CASSQEKGSVSYNEQFF.

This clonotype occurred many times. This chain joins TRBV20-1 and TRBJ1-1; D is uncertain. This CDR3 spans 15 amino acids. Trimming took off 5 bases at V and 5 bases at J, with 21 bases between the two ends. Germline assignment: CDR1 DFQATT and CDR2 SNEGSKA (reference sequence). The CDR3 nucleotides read TGCAGTGCTTCCAAGGGTCCCCCCGGCGCTACTGAAGCTTTCTTT. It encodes CSASKGPPGATEAFF.

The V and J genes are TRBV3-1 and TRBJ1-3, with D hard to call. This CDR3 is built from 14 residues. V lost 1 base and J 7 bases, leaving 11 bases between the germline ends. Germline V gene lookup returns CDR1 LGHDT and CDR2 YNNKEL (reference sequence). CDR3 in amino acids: CASSQGDGPNTIYF. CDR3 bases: TGTGCCAGCAGCCAAGGTGATGGGCCGAACACCATATATTTT.

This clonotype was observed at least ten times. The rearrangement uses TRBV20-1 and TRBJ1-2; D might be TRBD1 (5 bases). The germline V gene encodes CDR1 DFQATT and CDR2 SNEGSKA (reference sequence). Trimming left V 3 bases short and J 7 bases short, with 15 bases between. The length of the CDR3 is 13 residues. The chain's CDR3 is CSASPRDSAGYTF. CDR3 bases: TGCAGTGCTAGCCCCCGGGACTCGGCTGGCTACACCTTC.

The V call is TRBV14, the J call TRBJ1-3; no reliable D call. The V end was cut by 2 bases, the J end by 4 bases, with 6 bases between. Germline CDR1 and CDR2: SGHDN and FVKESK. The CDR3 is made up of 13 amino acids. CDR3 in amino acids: CASSQYPGNTIYF. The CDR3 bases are TGTGCCAGCAGCCAATATCCCGGAAACACCATATATTTT. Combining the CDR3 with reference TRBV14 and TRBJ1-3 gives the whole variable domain EAGVTQFPSHSVIEKGQTVTLRCDPISGHDNLYWYRRVMGKEIKFLLHFVKESKQDESGMPNNRFLAERTGGTYSTLKVQPAELEDSGVYFCASSQYPGNTIYFGEGSWLTVV.

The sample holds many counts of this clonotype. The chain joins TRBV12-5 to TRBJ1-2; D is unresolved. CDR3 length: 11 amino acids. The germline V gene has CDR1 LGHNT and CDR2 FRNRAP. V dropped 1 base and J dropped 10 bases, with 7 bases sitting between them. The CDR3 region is CASGLGLNYTF. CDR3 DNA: TGTGCTAGTGGTTTGGGATTAAACTACACCTTC.

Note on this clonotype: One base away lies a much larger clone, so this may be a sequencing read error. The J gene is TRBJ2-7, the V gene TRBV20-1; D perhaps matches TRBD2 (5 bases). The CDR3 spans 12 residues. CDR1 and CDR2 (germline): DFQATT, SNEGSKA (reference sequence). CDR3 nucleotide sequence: TGCAGTGTCACAGAGCGGCCCTACGAGCTGTACTTC. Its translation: CSVTERPYELYF.

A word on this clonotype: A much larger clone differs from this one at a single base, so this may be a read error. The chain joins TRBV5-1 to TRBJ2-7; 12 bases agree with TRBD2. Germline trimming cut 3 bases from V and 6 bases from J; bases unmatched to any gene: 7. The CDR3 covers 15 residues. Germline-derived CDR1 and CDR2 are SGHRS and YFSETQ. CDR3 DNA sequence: TGCGCCAGCAGCTCTACTAGCGGGGGGACCTGCGAGCAGTACTTC. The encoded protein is CASSSTSGGTCEQYF.

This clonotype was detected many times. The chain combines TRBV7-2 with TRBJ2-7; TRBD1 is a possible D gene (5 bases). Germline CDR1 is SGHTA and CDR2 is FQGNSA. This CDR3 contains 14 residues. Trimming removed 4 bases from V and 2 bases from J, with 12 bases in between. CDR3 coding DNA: TGTGCCAGCAGCTCATCCAGGGTTACCTACGAGCAGTACTTC. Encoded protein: CASSSSRVTYEQYF.

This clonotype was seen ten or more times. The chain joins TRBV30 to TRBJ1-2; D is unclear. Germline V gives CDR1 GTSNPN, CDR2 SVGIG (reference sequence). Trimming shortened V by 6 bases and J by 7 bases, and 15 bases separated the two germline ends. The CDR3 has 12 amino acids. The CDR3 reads CACRRSRGGYTF. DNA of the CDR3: TGTGCCTGCCGCCGGTCCCGGGGTGGCTACACCTTC. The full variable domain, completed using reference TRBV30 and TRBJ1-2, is SQTIHQWPATLVQPVGSPLSLECTVEGTSNPNLYWYRQAAGRGLQLLFYSVGIGQISSEVPQNLSASRPQDRQFILSSKKLLLSDSGFYLCACRRSRGGYTFGSGTRLTVV.

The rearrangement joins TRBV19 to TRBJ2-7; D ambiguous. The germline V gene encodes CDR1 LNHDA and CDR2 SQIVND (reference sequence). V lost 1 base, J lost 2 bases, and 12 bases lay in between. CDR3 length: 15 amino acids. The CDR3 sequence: CASSIGVRSPYEQYF. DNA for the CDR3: TGTGCCAGTAGTATAGGGGTGCGGTCTCCCTACGAGCAGTACTTC.

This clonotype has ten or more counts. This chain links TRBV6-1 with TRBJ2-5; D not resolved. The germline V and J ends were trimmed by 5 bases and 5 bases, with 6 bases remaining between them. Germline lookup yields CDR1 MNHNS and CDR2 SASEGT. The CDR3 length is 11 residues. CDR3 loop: CASSRLETQYF. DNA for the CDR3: TGTGCCAGCAGTCGTCTCGAGACCCAGTACTTC.

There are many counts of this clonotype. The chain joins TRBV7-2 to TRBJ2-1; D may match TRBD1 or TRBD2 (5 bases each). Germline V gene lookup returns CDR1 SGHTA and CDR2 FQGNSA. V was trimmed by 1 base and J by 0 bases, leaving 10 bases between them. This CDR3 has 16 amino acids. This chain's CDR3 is CASSLVGTSSYNEQFF. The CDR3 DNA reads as TGTGCCAGCAGCTTAGTAGGGACGAGCTCCTACAATGAGCAGTTCTTC.

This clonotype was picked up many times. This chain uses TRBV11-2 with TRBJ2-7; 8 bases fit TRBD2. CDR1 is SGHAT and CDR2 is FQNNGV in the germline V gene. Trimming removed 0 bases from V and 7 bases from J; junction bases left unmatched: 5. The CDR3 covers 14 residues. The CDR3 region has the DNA TGTGCCAGCAGCTTAGATGAGGTAGCGGGAGAGCAGTACTTC. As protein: CASSLDEVAGEQYF.

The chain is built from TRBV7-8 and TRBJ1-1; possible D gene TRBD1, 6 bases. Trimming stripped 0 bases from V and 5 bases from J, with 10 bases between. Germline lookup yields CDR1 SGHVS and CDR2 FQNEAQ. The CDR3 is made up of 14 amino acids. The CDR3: CASSLAGTKTEAFF. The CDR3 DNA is TGTGCCAGCAGCTTAGCCGGGACAAAAACTGAAGCTTTCTTT.

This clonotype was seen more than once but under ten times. The DNA for the CDR3 is TGCAGTGCTCCCAGGGGGCACGACTATGGCTACACCTTC. This encodes CSAPRGHDYGYTF. The chain is built from TRBV20-1 and TRBJ1-2, with 8 bases that match TRBD1. V trimming: 5 bases; J trimming: 3 bases; junction bases outside the gene matches: 5. Per germline, CDR1 DFQATT and CDR2 SNEGSKA (reference sequence). CDR3 length: 13 residues.